This TCR beta chain is drawn from a study of cytotoxic CD8 clonotypes in ibrutinib-treated CLL. Study-level background: Enrolment comprised over ten relapsed/refractory and more than 14 treatment-naive patients; under 18 were IGHV unmutated. Mean productive templates were 255,043; mean productive rearrangements were about 89,000. General study results and limits: Patients had baseline clonality above age-matched healthy donors, and this clonality moved with circulating CD8+ T-cell counts.

Produced via immunoSEQ multiplex PCR; TCRdb's table is partial and in-frame only. The sample shows some 80,000 clones, around 75% of them seen only once. This clone was seen just once. As yet, its antigen is unknown. Trimming took off 3 bases at V and 2 bases at J, with 7 bases between the two ends. This CDR3 has 13 amino acids. Germline CDR1 reads SGDLS; CDR2 reads YYNGEE. This TCR was recovered from a human donor with chronic lymphocytic leukemia. Specimen: PBMCs, collected after 12 months of ibrutinib treatment. The chain combines TRBV9 with TRBJ2-3; D unresolved. This CDR3 reads CASSAKVTDTQYF. CDR3 sequence (DNA): TGTGCCAGCAGCGCGAAGGTCACAGATACGCAGTATTTT.